Listed below are T cell receptor beta chains from one sample, sequenced in a study of blood T cell repertoires in COVID-19. The protocol was immunoSEQ multiplex PCR, while the TCRdb copy is restricted to in-frame clones and leaves out a portion. The sample lists about 670,000 clones; about 87% were seen once. The sequencing sample was made of peripheral blood. These receptors were taken from a woman under 30 with acute or convalescent COVID-19. Each CDR3 is given with its conserved first and last residue. A D gene is named only where the DNA matches it firmly. Where a row states a size, it is once, few, many or the class of an expanded clone; other rows omit it.

D gene: .
V gene: TRBV19
J gene: TRBJ1-5
clone size: .
CDR3 DNA: TGTGCCAGTTCCCCCACCCTAAATCAGCCCCAGCATTTT
CDR3 protein: CASSPTLNQPQHF

D gene: .
V gene: TRBV7-8
J gene: TRBJ2-3
clone size: .
CDR3 DNA: TGTGCCAGCAGCCATCGAGGAGATACGCAGTATTTT
CDR3 protein: CASSHRGDTQYF

D gene: .
V gene: TRBV19
J gene: TRBJ1-3
clone size: .
CDR3 DNA: TGTGCCAGTCTTAACCAGGGATCTGGAAACACCATATATTTT
CDR3 protein: CASLNQGSGNTIYF

D gene: .
V gene: TRBV25-1
J gene: TRBJ1-4
clone size: .
CDR3 DNA: TGTGCCAGCAGTGAAGAAGCCGCAACTAATGAAAAACTGTTTTTT
CDR3 protein: CASSEEAATNEKLFF

D gene: TRBD1
V gene: TRBV13
J gene: TRBJ1-1
clone size: .
CDR3 DNA: TGTGCCAGCAGCTTTCAGGGGGCGAGGTCCACTGAAGCTTTCTTT
CDR3 protein: CASSFQGARSTEAFF

D gene: TRBD1
V gene: TRBV19
J gene: TRBJ1-5
clone size: .
CDR3 DNA: TGTGCCAGTACCGGAGCCCCAGGGGGCCGGGAGTGGGGCAATCAGCCCCAGCATTTT
CDR3 protein: CASTGAPGGREWGNQPQHF

D gene: .
V gene: TRBV11-2
J gene: TRBJ1-2
clone size: once
CDR3 DNA: TGTGCCAGCACCATACCGGACAGCCGTTATGGCTACACCTTC
CDR3 protein: CASTIPDSRYGYTF

D gene: .
V gene: TRBV27
J gene: TRBJ1-1
clone size: .
CDR3 DNA: TGTGCCAGCAGTTTATTTGGGGGCCGCCGTAAGAACACTGAAGCTTTCTTT
CDR3 protein: CASSLFGGRRKNTEAFF

D gene: .
V gene: TRBV10-3
J gene: TRBJ2-7
clone size: .
CDR3 DNA: TGTGCCATCAGTGAGACTGACTCCCCCGGCAACGAGCAGTACTTC
CDR3 protein: CAISETDSPGNEQYF

D gene: .
V gene: TRBV19
J gene: TRBJ2-1
clone size: .
CDR3 DNA: TGTGCCAGTAGTAAGGACTGGGCCCCTTACAATGAGCAGTTCTTC
CDR3 protein: CASSKDWAPYNEQFF

D gene: .
V gene: TRBV10-2
J gene: TRBJ2-7
clone size: .
CDR3 DNA: TGCGCCAGCGGCGGCTCCTACGAGCAGTACTTC
CDR3 protein: CASGGSYEQYF

D gene: .
V gene: TRBV13
J gene: TRBJ2-5
clone size: .
CDR3 DNA: TGTGCCAGCAGCCCCCGGTCACCAGGGACCCAGTACTTC
CDR3 protein: CASSPRSPGTQYF

D gene: .
V gene: TRBV6-5
J gene: TRBJ1-2
clone size: .
CDR3 DNA: TGTGCCAGCCGGAGGGGTTCTAACTATGGCTACACCTTC
CDR3 protein: CASRRGSNYGYTF

D gene: .
V gene: TRBV6-5
J gene: TRBJ2-3
clone size: .
CDR3 DNA: TGTGCCAGCGACCGGGGGACTAGCACAGATACGCAGTATTTT
CDR3 protein: CASDRGTSTDTQYF

D gene: .
V gene: TRBV4-1
J gene: TRBJ2-5
clone size: .
CDR3 DNA: TGCGCCAGCAGCCCACGGACAGGGCGGGAGGAGACCCAGTACTTC
CDR3 protein: CASSPRTGREETQYF

D gene: .
V gene: TRBV6-4
J gene: TRBJ2-3
clone size: .
CDR3 DNA: TGTGCCAGCAGTTCCGACAGAAGCACAGATACGCAGTATTTT
CDR3 protein: CASSSDRSTDTQYF

D gene: .
V gene: TRBV20-1
J gene: TRBJ1-2
clone size: .
CDR3 DNA: TGCAGTGCTAGTCGCTTACAGGGATCCTCGTTTCTTGATGGCTACACCTTC
CDR3 protein: CSASRLQGSSFLDGYTF

D gene: .
V gene: TRBV10-3
J gene: TRBJ2-7
clone size: .
CDR3 DNA: TGTGCCATCAGTGAGTTTCGGGGTGACGAGCAGTACTTC
CDR3 protein: CAISEFRGDEQYF

D gene: .
V gene: TRBV19
J gene: TRBJ2-1
clone size: .
CDR3 DNA: TGTGCCAGTAGTGGGCCTGGGAGCTCCTACAATGAGCAGTTCTTC
CDR3 protein: CASSGPGSSYNEQFF

D gene: .
V gene: TRBV12-3/TRBV12-4
J gene: TRBJ2-1
clone size: .
CDR3 DNA: TGTGCCAGCAGTTTACTTGTTTTTAGTGAGCAGTTCTTC
CDR3 protein: CASSLLVFSEQFF

D gene: .
V gene: TRBV7-3
J gene: TRBJ2-1
clone size: .
CDR3 DNA: TGTGCCAGCACCTCGGACAGGCGGGGTGACAATGAGCAGTTCTTC
CDR3 protein: CASTSDRRGDNEQFF

D gene: .
V gene: TRBV5-1
J gene: TRBJ2-7
clone size: .
CDR3 DNA: TGCGCCAGCAGCTCTACAGGCGAGCAGTACTTC
CDR3 protein: CASSSTGEQYF

D gene: TRBD1
V gene: TRBV5-6
J gene: TRBJ2-7
clone size: .
CDR3 DNA: TGTGCCAGCAGCTCCAGGACAGGTTGGGACGGCGAGCAGTACTTC
CDR3 protein: CASSSRTGWDGEQYF

D gene: TRBD1
V gene: TRBV4-3
J gene: TRBJ2-7
clone size: .
CDR3 DNA: TGCGCCAGCAGCCAGGGACAGGGGGCTTTCTACGAGCAGTACTTC
CDR3 protein: CASSQGQGAFYEQYF

D gene: .
V gene: TRBV3-1/TRBV3-2
J gene: TRBJ1-6
clone size: .
CDR3 DNA: TGTGCCAGCAGCCAAGAATGGACAGAGAATTCACCCCTCCACTTT
CDR3 protein: CASSQEWTENSPLHF

D gene: TRBD1
V gene: TRBV7-9
J gene: TRBJ1-3
clone size: .
CDR3 DNA: TGTGCCAGCTCCGGGGGGACAGGGGACGGAAACACCATATATTTT
CDR3 protein: CASSGGTGDGNTIYF

D gene: .
V gene: TRBV30
J gene: TRBJ2-7
clone size: .
CDR3 DNA: TGTGCCTGGAGTACAGGGACCGCTTACGAGCAGTACTTC
CDR3 protein: CAWSTGTAYEQYF

D gene: TRBD1
V gene: TRBV5-8
J gene: TRBJ1-5
clone size: once
CDR3 DNA: TGTGCCAGCAGCTTGGAATATGGGACAGGCAATCAGCCCCAGCATTTT
CDR3 protein: CASSLEYGTGNQPQHF

D gene: TRBD1
V gene: TRBV9
J gene: TRBJ1-1
clone size: .
CDR3 DNA: TGTGCCAGCAGCGTAGGGGGCCGTATGACAGGGAGGCTGAACACTGAAGCTTTCTTT
CDR3 protein: CASSVGGRMTGRLNTEAFF

D gene: .
V gene: TRBV6-4
J gene: TRBJ2-2
clone size: .
CDR3 DNA: TGTGCCAGCAGTGACAAGAGCACCGGGGAGCTGTTTTTT
CDR3 protein: CASSDKSTGELFF

D gene: TRBD1
V gene: TRBV4-1
J gene: TRBJ1-1
clone size: .
CDR3 DNA: TGCGCCAGCAGCCCCGGGACAGTTGGGAGTGAAGCTTTCTTT
CDR3 protein: CASSPGTVGSEAFF

D gene: TRBD1
V gene: TRBV4-1
J gene: TRBJ2-3
clone size: .
CDR3 DNA: TGCGCCAGCAGTCAGACAGGGCTCCGCACAGATACGCAGTATTTT
CDR3 protein: CASSQTGLRTDTQYF

D gene: TRBD1
V gene: TRBV25-1
J gene: TRBJ2-7
clone size: .
CDR3 DNA: TGTGCCAGCAGTGAGACCGGGACAGGGGTCCACGAGCAGTACTTC
CDR3 protein: CASSETGTGVHEQYF

D gene: .
V gene: TRBV7-8
J gene: TRBJ1-1
clone size: .
CDR3 DNA: TGTGCCAGCAGCTTAGTGCGGGGGCCGGTTTATAACACTGAAGCTTTCTTT
CDR3 protein: CASSLVRGPVYNTEAFF

D gene: TRBD1
V gene: TRBV19
J gene: TRBJ1-1
clone size: .
CDR3 DNA: TGTGCCAGTAGTATAGGACCCCAGGGGGCAACCGCTGAAGCTTTCTTT
CDR3 protein: CASSIGPQGATAEAFF

D gene: .
V gene: TRBV30
J gene: TRBJ2-3
clone size: .
CDR3 DNA: TGTGCCTGGAGCCCAGGAACCAGCACAGATACGCAGTATTTT
CDR3 protein: CAWSPGTSTDTQYF

D gene: .
V gene: TRBV11-2
J gene: TRBJ2-3
clone size: .
CDR3 DNA: TGTGCCAGCAGTCTCCCGACTATAGCCTCAGATACGCAGTATTTT
CDR3 protein: CASSLPTIASDTQYF

D gene: .
V gene: TRBV18
J gene: TRBJ2-7
clone size: .
CDR3 DNA: TGTGCCAGCTCACCACAAGGGGCTAGCTCCTACGAGCAGTACTTC
CDR3 protein: CASSPQGASSYEQYF

D gene: TRBD1
V gene: TRBV5-1
J gene: TRBJ1-2
clone size: .
CDR3 DNA: TGCGCCAGCAGCTTGTTGGGACAGAACTATGGCTACACCTTC
CDR3 protein: CASSLLGQNYGYTF

D gene: TRBD1
V gene: TRBV27
J gene: TRBJ1-4
clone size: .
CDR3 DNA: TGTGCCAGCAGTAGGACAGGGGACCCTAATGAAAAACTGTTTTTT
CDR3 protein: CASSRTGDPNEKLFF

D gene: .
V gene: TRBV9
J gene: TRBJ1-4
clone size: once
CDR3 DNA: TGTGCCAGCGGAGGGTTAGGGAATGAAAAACTGTTTTTT
CDR3 protein: CASGGLGNEKLFF

D gene: .
V gene: TRBV24-1
J gene: TRBJ2-7
clone size: .
CDR3 DNA: TGTGCCACCAGTGATGGACTGAAAGACGAGCAGTACTTC
CDR3 protein: CATSDGLKDEQYF

D gene: .
V gene: TRBV11-2
J gene: TRBJ2-7
clone size: .
CDR3 DNA: TGTGCCAGCAGCTTACTAGGCTTTAATCCGGGGTCCGAGCAGTACTTC
CDR3 protein: CASSLLGFNPGSEQYF

D gene: .
V gene: TRBV7-9
J gene: TRBJ1-4
clone size: .
CDR3 DNA: TGTGCCAGCAGCTTATTTAACTTTAAGGGGAGGACCAGTGATGAAAAACTGTTTTTT
CDR3 protein: CASSLFNFKGRTSDEKLFF

D gene: TRBD1
V gene: TRBV2
J gene: TRBJ1-5
clone size: .
CDR3 DNA: TGTGCCAGCAGGAGACAGGGCGCGAGCAATCAGCCCCAGCATTTT
CDR3 protein: CASRRQGASNQPQHF

D gene: .
V gene: TRBV6-9
J gene: TRBJ2-7
clone size: .
CDR3 DNA: TGTGCCAGCAGTTATCCTCTCTACGAGCAGTACTTC
CDR3 protein: CASSYPLYEQYF

D gene: TRBD1
V gene: TRBV19
J gene: TRBJ1-5
clone size: .
CDR3 DNA: TGTGCCAGTACCCCAGACAGGGGATTTAGGTCCCAGCATTTT
CDR3 protein: CASTPDRGFRSQHF

D gene: .
V gene: TRBV4-1
J gene: TRBJ2-7
clone size: .
CDR3 DNA: TGCGCCAGCAGCCAAGAGACAGGGAGGATATACGAGCAGTACTTC
CDR3 protein: CASSQETGRIYEQYF

D gene: .
V gene: TRBV5-1
J gene: TRBJ2-7
clone size: .
CDR3 DNA: TGCGCCAGCAGCTTGGCCGGTCTCTGGGAGCAGTACTTC
CDR3 protein: CASSLAGLWEQYF

D gene: .
V gene: TRBV6-2/TRBV6-3
J gene: TRBJ2-2
clone size: .
CDR3 DNA: TGTGCCAGCAGCGTTGGAGTTTCCACCGGGGAGCTGTTTTTT
CDR3 protein: CASSVGVSTGELFF

D gene: TRBD1
V gene: TRBV5-3
J gene: TRBJ1-6
clone size: .
CDR3 DNA: TGTGCCATCCCCGGACAGGGGAAATATTCACCCCTCCACTTT
CDR3 protein: CAIPGQGKYSPLHF

D gene: .
V gene: TRBV5-1
J gene: TRBJ1-3
clone size: .
CDR3 DNA: TGCGCCAGCAGCCCCACCCCAGACAGAACTGGAAACACCATATATTTT
CDR3 protein: CASSPTPDRTGNTIYF

D gene: .
V gene: TRBV3-1/TRBV3-2
J gene: TRBJ2-7
clone size: .
CDR3 DNA: TGTGCCAGCAGCCAAGCGCCGACACAGTTCTACGAGCAGTACTTC
CDR3 protein: CASSQAPTQFYEQYF